There are a few counts of the clone carrying this TCR beta chain. Its antigen is as yet unknown. The data originate from a study of PD-1 blockade in classical Hodgkin lymphoma. In the study overall: Patients got intravenous nivolumab 3 mg/kg every 2 weeks.

Each patient relapsed following autologous stem cell transplantation, and prior brentuximab vedotin exposure differed. Under best response, outcomes were complete response, partial response or progressive disease. Some clones are missing from TCRdb's copy, which holds only in-frame ones; the method was immunoSEQ multiplex PCR. This sample has 130,000 to 150,000 clones; around four fifths occur once, and the top ten carry roughly a tenth. Study findings and constraints: Complete responders entered with baseline diversity on par with newly diagnosed patients, the results showed.

The V gene lost 6 bases and the J gene lost 8 bases, with 19 bases spanning the gap. CDR1 and CDR2 (germline): LNHDA, SQIVND (reference sequence). CDR3 size: 15 residues. The sequencing used peripheral blood mononuclear cells (PBMCs), collected before the second cycle of nivolumab. This receptor was obtained from a human donor with classical Hodgkin lymphoma. V usage is TRBV19 and J usage is TRBJ2-2; D is perhaps TRBD1 (6 bases). In DNA form, the CDR3 reads TGTGCCAGTAGCAAAGCACGGGACACGGAGGGGGAGCTGTTTTTT. This sequence encodes CASSKARDTEGELFF.